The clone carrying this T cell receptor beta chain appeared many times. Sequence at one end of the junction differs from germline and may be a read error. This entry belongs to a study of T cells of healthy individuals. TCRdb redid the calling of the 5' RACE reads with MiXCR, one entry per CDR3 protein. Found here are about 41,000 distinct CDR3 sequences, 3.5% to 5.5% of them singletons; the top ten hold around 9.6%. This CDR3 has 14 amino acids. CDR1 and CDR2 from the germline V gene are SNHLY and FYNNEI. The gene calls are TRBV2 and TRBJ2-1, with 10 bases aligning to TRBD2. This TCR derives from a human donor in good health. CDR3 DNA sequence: TGTGCCAGCACTGAAGGACTAGCGGTCAATGAGCAGTTCTTC. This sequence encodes CASTEGLAVNEQFF.